A selection of T cell receptor beta chains follows, all from one sample in a study of T and B cells in COVID-19 patients. TCRdb fed the multiplex PCR reads into MiXCR, producing one record per CDR3 protein. The data hold approximately 26,000 distinct CDR3 sequences, with 30% to 35% observed a single time. Input material: blood. The receptors here all came from a human donor who had recovered from COVID-19. Each CDR3 is given with its conserved first and last residue. A D gene is named only where the DNA matches it firmly. Clone size appears in some rows only: once, few, many, or a class for an expanded clone.

J: TRBJ2-1
length: 15
D: .
V: TRBV15
size: many
CDR3: CATSRDIRRDNEQFF
DNA: TGTGCCACCAGCAGAGATATTAGGCGGGACAATGAGCAGTTCTTC

J: TRBJ2-3
length: 17
D: TRBD2
V: TRBV4-3
size: .
CDR3: CASSRGTSGGSTDTQYF
DNA: TGTGCCAGCAGCCGCGGGACTAGCGGGGGTAGCACAGATACGCAGTATTTT

J: TRBJ2-5
length: 13
D: TRBD2
V: TRBV20-1
size: .
CDR3: CSGLAGGQETQYF
DNA: TGCAGTGGACTAGCGGGGGGGCAAGAGACCCAGTACTTC

J: TRBJ2-2
length: 16
D: .
V: TRBV6-5
size: .
CDR3: CASTDRIGGRDGELFF
DNA: TGTGCCAGCACCGACAGAATTGGGGGACGGGACGGGGAGCTGTTTTTT

J: TRBJ1-3
length: 17
D: .
V: TRBV18
size: .
CDR3: CASSSGRSPSSGNTIYF
DNA: TGTGCCAGCTCATCTGGACGGAGTCCAAGCTCTGGAAACACCATATATTTT

J: TRBJ2-7
length: 15
D: .
V: TRBV7-2
size: few
CDR3: CASSVNRVGSYEQYF
DNA: TGTGCCAGCAGCGTGAACAGGGTGGGGAGCTACGAGCAGTACTTC

J: TRBJ2-2
length: 13
D: .
V: TRBV5-6
size: few
CDR3: CASSLEGTGELFF
DNA: TGTGCCAGCAGCCTGGAGGGGACCGGGGAGCTGTTTTTT

J: TRBJ1-6
length: 15
D: TRBD1
V: TRBV27
size: .
CDR3: CASTVTGRYSSPLHF
DNA: TGTGCCAGCACGGTGACAGGGAGATATAGTTCACCCCTCCACTTT

J: TRBJ2-4
length: 16
D: .
V: TRBV6-5
size: few
CDR3: CASSDSGGLAKNIQYF
DNA: TGTGCCAGCAGTGACTCAGGGGGGCTAGCCAAAAACATTCAGTACTTC

J: TRBJ2-7
length: 15
D: .
V: TRBV21-1
size: .
CDR3: CASSKGPASDYEQYF
DNA: TGTGCCAGCAGCAAAGGCCCAGCCTCTGATTACGAGCAGTACTTC

J: TRBJ2-2
length: 14
D: TRBD2
V: TRBV12-3/TRBV12-4
size: medium-sized
CDR3: CASSSGLATGELFF
DNA: TGTGCCAGCAGTTCGGGACTAGCCACCGGGGAGCTGTTTTTT

J: TRBJ1-1
length: 16
D: TRBD1
V: TRBV15
size: .
CDR3: CATSRRSGTGADEAFF
DNA: TGTGCCACCAGCAGACGCTCCGGGACAGGGGCGGACGAAGCTTTCTTT

J: TRBJ1-5
length: 14
D: .
V: TRBV6-1
size: .
CDR3: CASSYGRVNQPQHF
DNA: TGTGCCAGCAGTTACGGCAGGGTCAATCAGCCCCAGCATTTT

J: TRBJ1-2
length: 16
D: .
V: TRBV7-9
size: .
CDR3: CASSLAPWGSNYGYTF
DNA: TGTGCCAGCAGCTTAGCCCCGTGGGGCTCTAACTATGGCTACACCTTC

J: TRBJ2-1
length: 14
D: .
V: TRBV27
size: .
CDR3: CASSLHPSYNEQFF
DNA: TGTGCCAGCAGTTTACATCCCTCCTACAATGAGCAGTTCTTC

J: TRBJ2-7
length: 17
D: TRBD1
V: TRBV20-1
size: .
CDR3: CSARDQSGRDRSYEQYF
DNA: TGCAGTGCTAGAGATCAGTCAGGTCGGGACAGATCCTACGAGCAGTACTTC

J: TRBJ2-3
length: 15
D: TRBD2
V: TRBV5-1
size: .
CDR3: CASRLGLAGVDTQYF
DNA: TGCGCCAGCAGATTGGGACTAGCGGGGGTTGACACGCAGTATTTT

J: TRBJ2-1
length: 15
D: TRBD2
V: TRBV7-9
size: few
CDR3: CASSAPGLAENEQFF
DNA: TGTGCCAGCAGCGCACCGGGACTAGCGGAGAATGAGCAGTTCTTC

J: TRBJ1-3
length: 18
D: .
V: TRBV20-1
size: .
CDR3: CSAEGTRRDSASGNTIYF
DNA: TGCAGTGCTGAGGGGACTAGGAGAGACAGCGCCTCTGGAAACACCATATATTTT

J: TRBJ2-7
length: 14
D: TRBD2
V: TRBV20-1
size: .
CDR3: CSARASGFPGEQYF
DNA: TGCAGTGCTAGGGCTAGCGGGTTCCCAGGGGAGCAGTACTTC

J: TRBJ2-7
length: 16
D: TRBD1
V: TRBV4-3
size: once
CDR3: CASSQESSGTAYEQYF
DNA: TGTGCCAGCAGCCAAGAATCTTCCGGGACAGCCTACGAGCAGTACTTC

J: TRBJ2-5
length: 15
D: .
V: TRBV5-5
size: .
CDR3: CASSLTAGNQETQYF
DNA: TGTGCCAGCAGCTTGACCGCAGGGAACCAAGAGACCCAGTACTTC

J: TRBJ1-6
length: 16
D: TRBD1
V: TRBV13
size: few
CDR3: CASSGLLGQGAAPLHF
DNA: TGTGCCAGCAGCGGACTCCTCGGACAGGGGGCGGCTCCCCTCCACTTT

J: TRBJ2-5
length: 18
D: TRBD2
V: TRBV6-2/TRBV6-3
size: .
CDR3: CASSYSTSGGSYQETQYF
DNA: TGTGCCAGCAGTTACTCGACTAGCGGGGGATCGTACCAAGAGACCCAGTACTTC

J: TRBJ2-1
length: 14
D: .
V: TRBV6-2/TRBV6-3
size: many
CDR3: CASSYEGAYNEQFF
DNA: TGTGCCAGCAGTTACGAGGGAGCTTACAATGAGCAGTTCTTC

J: TRBJ2-5
length: 14
D: TRBD2
V: TRBV29-1
size: medium-sized
CDR3: CSVGPSGSGWTQYF
DNA: TGCAGCGTTGGCCCTAGCGGGAGCGGGTGGACCCAGTACTTC

J: TRBJ1-2
length: 13
D: TRBD1
V: TRBV6-5
size: .
CDR3: CASSRDRTYGYTF
DNA: TGTGCCAGCAGTCGGGACAGGACCTATGGCTACACCTTC